This T cell receptor beta chain was identified in a study of T cell responses to AZD1222 COVID-19 vaccine (dated by TCRdb to the early 2020s). The study in broad terms: TCR sequencing was performed for 230 to 250 trial participants, of whom roughly 200 were given two doses of AZD1222 and around 25 were given two doses of MenACWY control vaccine. Trial participants were enrolled into age subgroups of 18-55, 56-69 and 70-plus years, which contained around 150, 29 and 61 TCR-sequenced participants, respectively.

The CDR3 regions of human TCRbeta chains were analyzed by immunosequencing. In the authors' own workflow: Repertoire TCRs were checked for matches against a reference library of SARS-CoV-2-specific TCRs that had been generated using the MIRA antigen-specificity platform. Breadth meant the fraction of unique TCRs that were SARS-CoV-2-associated, whereas depth meant the fraction of total T cells that were SARS-CoV-2-associated. Using the MIRA data, each spike-specific TCR was mapped to the spike region that the TCR reacts to and placed in a CD4 or CD8 class. Log10-transformed breadth and depth values were compared by one-way ANOVA with Sidak's multiple comparisons tests. TCRdb provides this immuneACCESS table in a form limited to in-frame rearrangements. Some clones are lacking; in checked studies, under half of them reflect an unresolved V gene, and why the rest are absent is not known. The D gene and trimming were derived from the DNA, and the V and J assignments and clone size from that table. The sample table holds about 110,000 clones, of which roughly 92% were seen once. Of the sample, roughly 2.7% is held by the ten largest clones.

The CDR3 runs 13 amino acids, cysteine and phenylalanine included. The DNA shown is the 39-base CDR3, in frame from base 1. The germline V gene encodes CDR1 SGHTA and CDR2 FQGTGA. V is pared back by 5 bases and J by 2 bases, with 9 bases lying between the germline termini. What the research found in general, with its limitations: Because no day 14 peak-response samples were available, the repertoires could be characterized only after the peak T cell response. CD4 TCRs associated with the vaccine covered the entire spike protein, and the dominant responses were in regions 160-218 and 743-854. Nearly half of unique spike-specific TCRs reportedly recognized epitopes outside regions mutated in the B.1.351 and B.1.1.7 variants. Participants were mostly white British, with more females than males. The authors suggested clonal diversity may have been underestimated. In the small 56-69-year group, the increase in depth fell short of significance, most likely because of low power. Conclusions about previously exposed vaccinees are limited because only six or seven AZD1222 recipients were SARS-CoV-2 seropositive at baseline. After two AZD1222 doses, both the breadth and the depth of spike-specific TCRs were significantly higher than at day 0 and than in MenACWY recipients.

What this sample's time point label stands for: about 28 days (+/-7) after the second vaccine dose. AZD1222 recipients with second doses at about 4 weeks or about 12 weeks were pooled, because spike-specific TCR depth and breadth did not differ between schedules. Samples from vaccinated people were obtained from the UK trials COV001 and COV002, which included a single-blind randomized controlled phase 2/3 trial of AZD1222 (ChAdOx1 nCoV-19) in healthy adults. For TCRbeta chain sequencing, PBMC samples were collected from trial participants at day 0 and at day 28 after the second dose. On this clone itself: The antigen it recognizes is unknown. Per-base quality was not reported, and no clone a single base away is much larger than it.

Material: peripheral blood, obtained 28 days after the second AZD1222 dose. The TCR was taken from an adult who received the AZD1222 COVID-19 vaccine. The chain uses TRBV7-3 and TRBJ1-1; the D gene assignment is ambiguous. At the DNA level, the sequence is TGTGCCAGCAGCACGACGGGTAACACTGAAGCTTTCTTT. It is translated as CASSTTGNTEAFF.